The T cell receptor (beta chain) under discussion was sequenced for a study of PD-1 blockade in classical Hodgkin lymphoma. Study findings and constraints: Those patients who began receiving nivolumab less than 1 year after ASCT had lower diversity, and they were excluded.

Some clones are missing from TCRdb's copy, which holds only in-frame ones; the method was immunoSEQ multiplex PCR. In the table there are 90,000 or so clones, approximately 91% of which are singletons. A note on this clone: Antigen unknown.

In every patient, relapse followed autologous stem cell transplantation, while exposure to brentuximab vedotin differed. Complete response, partial response or progressive disease was each patient's best response. This sequence originates from a human donor with classical Hodgkin lymphoma. The sequencing here drew on peripheral blood mononuclear cells (PBMCs), taken before the second cycle of nivolumab.

The CDR3, as DNA: TGCGCCAGCAGTGAGTCAGGGGGAAAGGGCACTGAAGCTTTCTTT. It translates to CASSESGGKGTEAFF. This chain connects TRBV10-1 to TRBJ1-1, with D perhaps TRBD1 (6 bases). V was clipped by 0 bases and J by 4 bases, with 12 bases between them. Germline CDR1 is WNHNN and CDR2 is SYGVQD (reference sequence). The CDR3 extends over 15 amino acids.